This record covers a single TCR beta chain. The data were obtained in a study of response to subunit inactivated influenza vaccine. The CDR3 loop spans 11 amino acids. V lost 5 bases and J 11 bases, leaving 10 bases between the germline ends. Germline CDR1 is SEHNR and CDR2 is FQNEAQ (reference sequence). MiXCR was run by TCRdb on the RT-PCR reads, yielding one entry per CDR3 protein. Among roughly 780,000 distinct CDR3 sequences listed, approximately 17% were seen once. The material sequenced was PBMCs from blood, taken less than 6 days after vaccination. The rearrangement joins TRBV7-9 to TRBJ2-4; weak D call: TRBD1 (6 bases). This TCR was recovered from a man aged 50 to 59 who received an inactivated influenza vaccine. CDR3 coding DNA: TGTGCCAGCAGCCTCACAGGGTTTCAGTACTTC. This codes for CASSLTGFQYF. The entire variable domain, with the rest obtained from reference TRBV7-9 and TRBJ2-4, is as follows: DTGVSQNPRHKITKRGQNVTFRCDPISEHNRLYWYRQTLGQGPEFLTYFQNEAQLEKSRLLSDRFSAERPKGSFSTLEIQRTEQGDSAMYLCASSLTGFQYFGAGTRLSVL.